One sample yielded the 2 T cell receptor beta chains listed below, sequenced in a study of cytomegalovirus exposure and HLA in healthy donors. In the PCR, 60 Vbeta and 13 Jbeta primers were used. TCRdb keeps only in-frame clones here, not all; method: immunoSEQ multiplex PCR. The sample gives approximately 90,000 clones, 65% to 85% of which show up once; around 3.5% is in the top ten. The material sequenced was PBMCs. The receptors come from a man aged 35 to 55 in good health and CMV-seronegative.

V and J are TRBV29-1 and TRBJ1-5; 9 nucleotides match TRBD1. CDR1 is SQVTM and CDR2 is ANQGSEA in the germline V gene. The CDR3 spans 13 residues. V shed 4 bases and J 4 bases; nucleotides not matched to a gene: 2. The CDR3 DNA follows: TGCAGCGTTGTCGACAGGGGGAATCAGCCCCAGCATTTT. As protein: CSVVDRGNQPQHF.

This clone was seen once. The J gene is TRBJ1-4, the V gene TRBV6-5; weak D call: TRBD1 (5 bases). Per germline, CDR1 MNHEY and CDR2 SVGAGI. The V end was cut by 9 bases, the J end by 7 bases, with 18 bases between. This CDR3 spans 14 amino acids. This chain's CDR3 is CASRTWTLGEKLFF. The CDR3 DNA is TGTGCCAGTAGAACTTGGACATTGGGTGAAAAACTGTTTTTT.